These 12 T cell receptor beta chains came from one sample sequenced in a study of blood T cell repertoires in COVID-19. Here immunoSEQ multiplex PCR was the method, and the copy in TCRdb shows in-frame clones only, minus some. The repertoire holds a few hundred thousand clones, with 84% as singletons. Sequenced material: PBMCs or T cells enriched from blood (not recorded which). The receptors were gathered from a middle-aged woman who had recovered from COVID-19.

This chain links TRBV24-1 with TRBJ1-1; a possible D gene is TRBD1 (6 bases). The CDR3 is made up of 14 amino acids. Trimming shortened V by 10 bases and J by 1 base, and 15 bases separated the two germline ends. Looked up from germline, CDR1 is KGHDR and CDR2 is SFDVKD. CDR3 sequence reads: CATSRGGGNTEAFF. In nucleotides, the CDR3 is TGTGCCACTAGCAGGGGTGGGGGGAACACTGAAGCTTTCTTT.

The sample holds one count of this clone. The gene calls are TRBV5-6 and TRBJ2-7, with TRBD1 matching 11 bases. V shed 4 bases and J 4 bases; nucleotides not matched to a gene: 4. The CDR3 is 14 amino acids. Per germline, CDR1 SGHDT and CDR2 YYEEEE. In DNA form, the CDR3 reads TGTGCCAGCAGCCTGGGACAGGGGGTTTACGAGCAGTACGTC. This encodes CASSLGQGVYEQYV.

CDR3 coding DNA: TGTGCCAGCAGTGTTGAGGGGCAGGGGTATCAGCCCCAGCATTTT. Protein: CASSVEGQGYQPQHF. V usage is TRBV2 and J usage is TRBJ1-5; possibly TRBD1 for D (6 bases). This CDR3 spans 15 amino acids. V lost 4 bases and J 5 bases, leaving 15 bases between the germline ends. Germline-derived CDR1 and CDR2 are SNHLY and FYNNEI.

The sample holds a few counts of this clone. V usage is TRBV7-9 and J usage is TRBJ2-5; 7 nucleotides match TRBD2. Germline CDR1 SEHNR, CDR2 FQNEAQ (reference sequence). With V trimmed by 5 bases and J by 2 bases, 20 bases remained unmatched. The CDR3 is made up of 19 amino acids. Written as DNA, the CDR3 is TGTGCCAGCAGCACCCGACAGAAATTCGGCGGGAGTCAACAAGAGACCCAGTACTTC. Amino acids: CASSTRQKFGGSQQETQYF. Drawing the rest from reference TRBV7-9 and TRBJ2-5, the complete variable domain is DTGVSQNPRHKITKRGQNVTFRCDPISEHNRLYWYRQTLGQGPEFLTYFQNEAQLEKSRLLSDRFSAERPKGSFSTLEIQRTEQGDSAMYLCASSTRQKFGGSQQETQYFGPGTRLLVL.

In its sample, this clone was seen a few times. The rearrangement joins TRBV7-9 to TRBJ2-1, with 7 bases that match TRBD2. The CDR3 has 13 residues. The V gene end was trimmed by 5 bases and the J gene end by 8 bases; junction bases not matched to a gene: 6. Germline lookup yields CDR1 SEHNR and CDR2 FQNEAQ (reference sequence). CDR3 in DNA: TGTGCCAGCAGCAGGAGCGGGAAGGATGAGCAGTTCTTC. Amino acids: CASSRSGKDEQFF.

This clone was observed a single time. The chain joins TRBV5-6 to TRBJ2-7; no clear D. Germline loops: CDR1 SGHDT, CDR2 YYEEEE. The V end lost 2 bases, the J end lost 7 bases, and 16 bases lay between the germline ends. The CDR3 totals 14 residues. The CDR3 protein is CASSLRQVAWEQYF. CDR3 DNA: TGTGCCAGCAGCTTAAGGCAGGTGGCGTGGGAGCAGTACTTC.

This chain connects TRBV28 to TRBJ2-3; 9 bases map to TRBD2. This CDR3 spans 16 amino acids. J was trimmed by 7 bases and V by 5 bases; bases with no gene match: 13. The germline CDR1 and CDR2 sequences are MDHEN and SYDVKM. The CDR3 sequence: CASSMTSGSEIHTQYF. Here the CDR3 DNA reads TGTGCCAGCAGTATGACTAGCGGCTCTGAGATCCATACGCAGTATTTT.

V is TRBV7-2 and J is TRBJ2-3; 14 nucleotides line up with TRBD2. This CDR3 comprises 18 residues. The germline gives CDR1 SGHTA, CDR2 FQGNSA. J gave up 3 bases and V 5 bases, and 10 bases lay outside the gene matches. This chain's CDR3 is CASSTTSGRATGTDTQYF. The CDR3, as DNA: TGTGCCAGCAGCACGACTAGCGGGAGGGCCACGGGAACAGATACGCAGTATTTT.

The V call is TRBV5-5, the J call TRBJ2-7, with TRBD2 identical over 7 bases. The CDR3 extends over 15 amino acids. Trimming cost V 3 bases and J 6 bases; bases outside gene matches: 12. Germline V CDR1 and CDR2: SGHKS, YYEKEE (reference sequence). The DNA for the CDR3 is TGTGCCAGCAGCTCGACATGGGAGGGACGAAGCGAGCAGTACGTC. It specifies CASSSTWEGRSEQYV.

The chain carries TRBV9 and TRBJ1-6; 7 nucleotides match TRBD1. Looked up from germline, CDR1 is SGDLS and CDR2 is YYNGEE. V shed 1 base and J 7 bases; nucleotides not matched to a gene: 2. The CDR3 loop spans 14 amino acids. CDR3 coding DNA: TGTGCCAGCAGCGTAACAGGGGACAATTCACCCCTCCACTTT. Protein product: CASSVTGDNSPLHF. Using reference TRBV9 and TRBJ1-6 for the parts outside the CDR3, the full variable domain is DSGVTQTPKHLITATGQRVTLRCSPRSGDLSVYWYQQSLDQGLQFLIQYYNGEERAKGNILERFSAQQFPDLHSELNLSSLELGDSALYFCASSVTGDNSPLHFGNGTRLTVT.

The chain links TRBV7-3 to TRBJ2-1, with 11 bases matching TRBD2. The CDR3 runs 17 residues. The germline CDR1 and CDR2 sequences are SGHTA and FQGTGA. V shed 5 bases, J shed 7 bases, and the junction held 13 bases outside the gene matches. This chain's CDR3 is CASSPFPSGRPGNEQFF. Here the CDR3 DNA reads TGTGCCAGCAGCCCCTTTCCTAGCGGGAGGCCCGGGAATGAGCAGTTCTTC.

V is TRBV7-8 and J is TRBJ2-7; TRBD2 matches 11 bases. CDR3 length: 20 residues. Germline CDR1 is SGHVS and CDR2 is FQNEAQ. V gave up 5 bases and J gave up 5 bases; unmatched junction bases: 23. CDR3 nucleotide sequence: TGTGCCAGCAGCCTAAGGGGCCTCAGCACTAGCGGGAGAACTTCAAACGAGCAGTACGTC. It translates to CASSLRGLSTSGRTSNEQYV.